The 9 T cell receptor beta chains below were found in one sample sequenced in a study of siplizumab effects on memory and regulatory T cells. Generated by immunoSEQ multiplex PCR, the TCRdb table keeps only in-frame clones and is missing some. The sample records about 87,000 clones, more than 80% being singletons. Sample: CD4+ T cells sorted from blood. The receptors come from a human donor in good health.

This rearrangement joins TRBV28 to TRBJ2-3; TRBD2 agrees at 11 bases. Germline-derived CDR1 and CDR2 are MDHEN and SYDVKM. The CDR3 has 16 residues. The J segment lost 3 bases and the V segment lost 1 base, leaving 3 bases of the junction unmatched. CDR3 DNA: TGTGCCAGCAGTTTATCTAGCGGGAGGAGGACAGATACGCAGTATTTT. This translates into CASSLSSGRRTDTQYF. Complete variable domain (other parts from reference TRBV28 and TRBJ2-3): DVKVTQSSRYLVKRTGEKVFLECVQDMDHENMFWYRQDPGLGLRLIYFSYDVKMKEKGDIPEGYSVSREKKERFSLILESASTNQTSMYLCASSLSSGRRTDTQYFGPGTRLTVL.

This sequence joins TRBV4-1 and TRBJ2-1; D unresolved. Germline CDR1 reads MGHRA; CDR2 reads YSYEKL. The V and J ends lost 0 bases and 8 bases respectively, with 8 bases between them. The length of the CDR3 is 13 residues. This chain's CDR3 is CASSQDPWDEQFF. In DNA form, the CDR3 reads TGCGCCAGCAGCCAAGACCCCTGGGATGAGCAGTTCTTC.

V is TRBV27 and J is TRBJ2-7; 8 nucleotides line up with TRBD1. Germline loops: CDR1 MNHEY, CDR2 SMNVEV (reference sequence). The CDR3 is 14 amino acids. V lost 7 bases, J lost 1 base, and 6 bases stayed unmatched. CDR3 coding DNA: TGTGCCAGCACACGGGGGACAGGTTCCTACGAGCAGTACTTC. This encodes CASTRGTGSYEQYF.

The genes are TRBV5-1 and TRBJ2-1; 11 bases are a match to TRBD2. After removal of 6 bases from V and 8 bases from J, the junction contained 10 bases not matched to a gene. CDR1 and CDR2 from the germline V gene are SGHRS and YFSETQ. This CDR3 has 15 amino acids. CDR3 in amino acids: CASILVAGGPHEQFF. CDR3 nucleotide sequence: TGCGCCAGCATTTTAGTAGCGGGAGGGCCCCATGAGCAGTTCTTC.

The chain carries TRBV11-3 and TRBJ2-3; D is tentatively TRBD1 or TRBD2 (5 bases each). The CDR3 is 16 amino acids. Trimming removed 5 bases from V and 4 bases from J, with 19 bases in between. Germline V gene data show CDR1 as SGHNT and CDR2 as YENEEA. The CDR3 loop is CASSRRGGPGSDTQYF. CDR3 coding DNA: TGTGCCAGCAGCCGTAGGGGTGGGCCGGGATCAGATACGCAGTATTTT.

The chain uses TRBV7-3 and TRBJ2-7; possibly TRBD1 or TRBD2 for D (6 bases each). V was clipped by 9 bases and J by 2 bases, with 14 bases between them. Germline V lookup: CDR1 SGHTA, CDR2 FQGTGA. The CDR3 has 13 amino acids. The CDR3 DNA reads TGTGCCAGTGCTTGGGGGGCGGCCTACGAGCAGTACTTC. Translated: CASAWGAAYEQYF.

The chain combines TRBV2 with TRBJ2-3, with TRBD2 as a possible D gene (5 bases). The germline V gene encodes CDR1 SNHLY and CDR2 FYNNEI. Trimming removed 2 bases from V and 2 bases from J, with 11 bases in between. The CDR3 has 15 residues. This CDR3 reads CASSELGANTDTQYF. As DNA, the CDR3 is TGTGCCAGCAGTGAACTGGGAGCCAACACAGATACGCAGTATTTT.

The V call is TRBV11-2, the J call TRBJ2-7, with 8 bases lining up with TRBD2. The CDR3 is 16 residues long. After removal of 6 bases from V and 3 bases from J, the junction contained 13 bases not matched to a gene. CDR1 and CDR2 from the germline V gene are SGHAT and FQNNGV. In nucleotides, the CDR3 is TGTGCCAGCAGTTCAGCCCCGGGACTAGGGCTCTACGAGCAGTACTTC. Its translation: CASSSAPGLGLYEQYF.

The chain has TRBV27 and TRBJ2-2, with 16 bases matching TRBD2. The J segment lost 4 bases and the V segment lost 9 bases, leaving 11 bases of the junction unmatched. Germline CDR1 and CDR2: MNHEY and SMNVEV (reference sequence). The CDR3 spans 18 residues. The CDR3 reads CASGPGLAGGFITGELFF. The CDR3 DNA reads as TGTGCCAGTGGTCCGGGACTAGCGGGAGGGTTCATCACCGGGGAGCTGTTTTTT.